The TCR beta chain under discussion was sequenced for a study of T-cell reconstitution after alpha-beta-depleted transplantation in children. A TCRbeta library incorporating unique molecular identifiers was prepared. MiXCR was run by TCRdb on the PCR reads, yielding one entry per CDR3 protein. The sample records 600,000 to 700,000 distinct CDR3 sequences, around 16% being singletons. This clonotype was found a few times. Germline values: CDR1 SGHRS, CDR2 YFSETQ. This CDR3 spans 15 amino acids. The V gene end was trimmed by 4 bases and the J gene end by 5 bases; junction bases not matched to a gene: 6.

The TCR originated in a human donor who donated a stem cell graft to a child with acute myeloid leukemia. Sequenced here: PBMCs from the stem cell graft donor, sampled from the stem cell graft. The chain carries TRBV5-1 and TRBJ2-2; TRBD1 matches 9 bases. The DNA for the CDR3 is TGCGCCAGCAGCAATGGACAGGGGTCGACCGGGGAGCTGTTTTTT. Amino acid sequence: CASSNGQGSTGELFF.